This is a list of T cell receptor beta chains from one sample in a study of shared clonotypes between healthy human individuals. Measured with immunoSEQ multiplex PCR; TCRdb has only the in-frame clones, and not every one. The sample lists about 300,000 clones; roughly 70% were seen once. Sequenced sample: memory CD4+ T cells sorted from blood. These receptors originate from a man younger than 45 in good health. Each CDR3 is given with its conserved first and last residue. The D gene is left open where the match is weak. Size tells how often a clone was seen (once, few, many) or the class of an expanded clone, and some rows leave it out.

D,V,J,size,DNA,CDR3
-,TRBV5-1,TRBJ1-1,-,TGCGCCAGCAGCTTGGAAGGGGAGGTAACTGAAGCTTTCTTT,CASSLEGEVTEAFF
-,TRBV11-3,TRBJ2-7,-,TGTGCCAGCAGCCCCCTTTCTATCTCCCCAGGCAACGAGCAGTACTTC,CASSPLSISPGNEQYF
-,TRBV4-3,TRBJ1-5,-,TGCGCCAGCAGCCAAGATAAAGGCAGGGATCAGCCCCAGCATTTT,CASSQDKGRDQPQHF
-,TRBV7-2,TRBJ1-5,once,TGTGCCAGCAGCCAAACAGGCCCGCCCCAGCATTTT,CASSQTGPPQHF
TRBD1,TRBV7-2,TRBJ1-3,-,TGTGCCAGCAGCAGAGGCGGGACAGGGAGTACCCTCGACACCATATATTTT,CASSRGGTGSTLDTIYF
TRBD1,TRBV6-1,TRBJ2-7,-,TGTGCCAGCGACCAGACAGGGACCTACGAGCAGTACTTC,CASDQTGTYEQYF
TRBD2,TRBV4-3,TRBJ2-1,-,TGCGCCAGCAGCCAAGACTCTGGACTAGCGGGCAGACAGTTCTTC,CASSQDSGLAGRQFF
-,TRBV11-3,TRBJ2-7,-,TGTGCCAGCAGCTCTGAGGGCTACGAGCAGTACTTC,CASSSEGYEQYF
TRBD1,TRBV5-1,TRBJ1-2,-,TGCGCCAGTAACCAAGGACAGGGGTATGGCTACACCTTC,CASNQGQGYGYTF
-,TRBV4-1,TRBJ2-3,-,TGCGCCAGCAGCCAGGGGGAGACACCAGATACGCAGTATTTT,CASSQGETPDTQYF
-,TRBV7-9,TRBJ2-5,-,TGTGCCAGCAGGAGGGAAGCCGGTGCCCAGTACTTC,CASRREAGAQYF
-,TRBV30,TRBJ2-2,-,TGTGCCTGGACCTCATGGCCCGGCACCGGGGAGCTGTTTTTT,CAWTSWPGTGELFF
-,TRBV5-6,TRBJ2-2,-,TGTGCCAGCAACGTCAGGGCGGGTGGAGGGGAGCTGTTTTTT,CASNVRAGGGELFF
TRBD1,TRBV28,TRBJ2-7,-,TGTGCCAGCAGGACACCGGGACAGGCCTACGAGCAGTACTTC,CASRTPGQAYEQYF
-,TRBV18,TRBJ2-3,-,TGTGCCAGCTCACCAGACACAGATACGCAGTATTTT,CASSPDTDTQYF
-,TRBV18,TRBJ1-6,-,TGTGCCAGCTCACCTACGGCGAGCTCCTATAATTCACCCCTCCACTTT,CASSPTASSYNSPLHF
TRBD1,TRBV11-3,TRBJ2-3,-,TGTGCCAGCAGCCCAGGGGGCGGTCCCACAGATACGCAGTATTTT,CASSPGGGPTDTQYF
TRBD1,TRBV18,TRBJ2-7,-,TGTGCCAGCTCACCCGGAGGGGACAGGGGTGGCGAGCAGTACTTC,CASSPGGDRGGEQYF
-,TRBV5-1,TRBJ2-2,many,TGCGCCAGCAAGGTCCAAGCGAACACCGGGGAGCTGTTTTTT,CASKVQANTGELFF
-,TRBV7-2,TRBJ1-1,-,TGTGCCAGCAGCCCAAATGGGGGCCCCTCGGTTGCTTTCTTT,CASSPNGGPSVAFF
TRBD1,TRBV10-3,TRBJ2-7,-,TGTGCCATCAGTGACCCGACAGGGAAGAGCTCCTACGAGCAGTACTTC,CAISDPTGKSSYEQYF
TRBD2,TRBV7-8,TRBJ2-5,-,TGTGCCAGCACCGAATTAGCGGGAAAAGAGGAGACCCAGTACTTC,CASTELAGKEETQYF
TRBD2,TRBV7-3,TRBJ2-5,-,TGTGCCAGCAGCCCCGGACTAGCGGGAGGCATCGGGGAGACCCAGTACTTC,CASSPGLAGGIGETQYF
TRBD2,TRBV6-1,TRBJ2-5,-,TGTGCCAGCAGGTCGGAAGCGGGAAAATCCCAGTACTTC,CASRSEAGKSQYF
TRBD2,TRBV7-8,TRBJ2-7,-,TGTGCCAGCAGACGACTAGCGGGAGCGTGGGAGCAGTACTTC,CASRRLAGAWEQYF
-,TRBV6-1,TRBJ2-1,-,TGTGCCAGCAGTGAATTTGAGCAGTTCTTC,CASSEFEQFF
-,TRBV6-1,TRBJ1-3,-,TGTGCCAGCAGTGAGGGAGCCTCTGGAAACACCATATATTTT,CASSEGASGNTIYF
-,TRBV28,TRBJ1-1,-,TGTGCCAGCAGTTTATCTCCCGGCCTGGGGAGCTTAGGCACTGAAGCTTTCTTT,CASSLSPGLGSLGTEAFF
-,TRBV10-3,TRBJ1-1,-,TGTGCCATCAGTGGGGGTGGGAACACTGAAGCTTTCTTT,CAISGGGNTEAFF
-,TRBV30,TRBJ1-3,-,TGTGCCTCCCACGGCGGGGCTGGAAACACCATATATTTT,CASHGGAGNTIYF
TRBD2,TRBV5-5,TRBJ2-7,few,TGTGCCAGCAGTGGGACTAGCGAAGACGAGCAGTACTTC,CASSGTSEDEQYF
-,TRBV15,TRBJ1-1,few,TGTGCCACCAGCAGAGATAAAGGGGAGAACACTGAAGCTTTCTTT,CATSRDKGENTEAFF
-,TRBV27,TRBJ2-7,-,TGTGCCAGCAGTTTAAATGGCGGGCTCGGTCGTTCATCCTACGAGCAGTACTTC,CASSLNGGLGRSSYEQYF
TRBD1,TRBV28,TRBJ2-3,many,TGTGCCAGCAGTTTAACAGGGGCGCAGCAGTATTTT,CASSLTGAQQYF
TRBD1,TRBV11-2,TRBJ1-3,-,TGTGCCAGCAGCTCTGTTCGACAGGGACTGGGAAACACCATATATTTT,CASSSVRQGLGNTIYF
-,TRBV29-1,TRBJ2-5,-,TGCAGCGTTGATCTGGGGGCGATGTCAGAGACCCAGTACTTC,CSVDLGAMSETQYF
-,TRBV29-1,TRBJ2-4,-,TGCAGCGTGAGTCCAGGGTGGGGAATGCTAGCCAAAAACATTCAGTACTTC,CSVSPGWGMLAKNIQYF
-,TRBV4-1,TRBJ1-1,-,TGCGCCAGCAGCCAAGCGTCCATCGCTGAAGCTTTCTTT,CASSQASIAEAFF
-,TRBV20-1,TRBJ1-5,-,TGCAGTGCGGGTGGAGATCAGCCCCAGCATTTT,CSAGGDQPQHF
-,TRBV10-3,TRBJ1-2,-,TGTGCCACCTCAAGGGAGGATGGCTACACCTTC,CATSREDGYTF
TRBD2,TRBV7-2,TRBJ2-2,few,TGTGCCAGCAGCTTCCGGACTAGTTACACCGGGGAGCTGTTTTTT,CASSFRTSYTGELFF
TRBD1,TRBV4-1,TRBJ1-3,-,TGCGCCAGCGGGACAGGGTATGGAAACACCATATATTTT,CASGTGYGNTIYF
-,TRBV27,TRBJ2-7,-,TGTGCCAGCAGTTTATTATGGGGTCCCACCTACGAGCAGTACTTC,CASSLLWGPTYEQYF
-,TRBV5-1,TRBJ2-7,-,TGCGCCAGCAGCGTACAGGGCTCCCTCGCCTACGAGCAGTACTTC,CASSVQGSLAYEQYF
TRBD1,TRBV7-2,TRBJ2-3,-,TGTGCCAGCAGCCGGGACAGGGCCACAGATACGCAGTATTTT,CASSRDRATDTQYF
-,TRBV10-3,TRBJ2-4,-,TGTGCCATCAGTGAGTCCGGAGCAGGGGCCGCCATTCAGTACTTC,CAISESGAGAAIQYF
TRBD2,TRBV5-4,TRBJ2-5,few,TGTGCCAGCAGCGTGGCGGCGGCTAGCGGGAGGAAAGAGACCCAGTACTTC,CASSVAAASGRKETQYF
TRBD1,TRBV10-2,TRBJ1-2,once,TGCGCCAGCAGCGACAGGGGGGATGGCTACACCTTC,CASSDRGDGYTF
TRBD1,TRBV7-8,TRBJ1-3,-,TGTGCCAGCAGCGGACGGGGACAGGGGCGGCGTATTAACTCTGGAAACACCATATATTTT,CASSGRGQGRRINSGNTIYF
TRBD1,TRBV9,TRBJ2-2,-,TGTGCCAGCAGCGTAGAATTAAGACAGGGGGCGTCCGGGGAGCTGTTTTTT,CASSVELRQGASGELFF
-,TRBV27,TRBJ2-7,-,TGTGCCAGCAGTGGCAGGGGACATGTATACGAGCAGTACTTC,CASSGRGHVYEQYF
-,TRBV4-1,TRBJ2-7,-,TGCGCCAGCAGCCAAGGGAGGGCCAGTTCCTACGAGCAGTACTTC,CASSQGRASSYEQYF
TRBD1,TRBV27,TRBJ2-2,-,TGTGCCAGCACCAATGACAGGGCAAACACCGGGGAGCTGTTTTTT,CASTNDRANTGELFF